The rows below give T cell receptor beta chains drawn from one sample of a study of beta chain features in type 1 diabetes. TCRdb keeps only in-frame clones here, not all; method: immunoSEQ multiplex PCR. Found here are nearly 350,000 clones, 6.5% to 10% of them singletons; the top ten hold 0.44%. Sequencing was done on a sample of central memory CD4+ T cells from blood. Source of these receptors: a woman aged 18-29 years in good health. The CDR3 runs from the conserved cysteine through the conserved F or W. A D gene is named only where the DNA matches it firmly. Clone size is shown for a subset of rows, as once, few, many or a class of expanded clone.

cdr3_aa: CASSRGPVDTQYF
cdr3_nt: TGTGCCAGCAGCAGGGGGCCGGTAGATACGCAGTATTTT
v_call: TRBV28
j_call: TRBJ2-3
d_call: TRBD1
clone_size: -

cdr3_aa: CASSLEGSGYTF
cdr3_nt: TGTGCCAGCAGCCTCGAAGGGTCCGGCTACACCTTC
v_call: TRBV5-8
j_call: TRBJ1-2
d_call: -
clone_size: few

cdr3_aa: CASSSGQKPNYGYTF
cdr3_nt: TGCGCCAGCAGCTCCGGACAGAAACCTAACTATGGCTACACCTTC
v_call: TRBV28
j_call: TRBJ1-2
d_call: -
clone_size: -

cdr3_aa: CSVQNTEAFF
cdr3_nt: TGCAGCGTACAGAACACTGAAGCTTTCTTT
v_call: TRBV29-1
j_call: TRBJ1-1
d_call: -
clone_size: many

cdr3_aa: CASREMTSGTLRQFF
cdr3_nt: TGTGCCAGCAGGGAGATGACTAGCGGGACGTTAAGGCAGTTCTTC
v_call: TRBV2
j_call: TRBJ2-1
d_call: TRBD2
clone_size: few

cdr3_aa: CASSSMLAGGSTDTQYF
cdr3_nt: TGTGCCAGCAGTTCGATGCTAGCGGGAGGGAGCACAGATACGCAGTATTTT
v_call: TRBV28
j_call: TRBJ2-3
d_call: TRBD2
clone_size: few

cdr3_aa: CASSGSSYNEQFF
cdr3_nt: TGTGCCAGCAGTGGAAGCTCCTACAATGAGCAGTTCTTC
v_call: TRBV5-4
j_call: TRBJ2-1
d_call: -
clone_size: few

cdr3_aa: CASSQDRTSGKQFF
cdr3_nt: TGTGCCAGCAGCCAAGATCGGACTAGCGGAAAGCAGTTCTTC
v_call: TRBV4-2
j_call: TRBJ2-1
d_call: TRBD2
clone_size: few

cdr3_aa: CASSLSETQYF
cdr3_nt: TGTGCCAGCAGCTTAAGTGAGACCCAGTACTTC
v_call: TRBV7-2
j_call: TRBJ2-5
d_call: -
clone_size: -

cdr3_aa: CASSLAQSSYNEQFF
cdr3_nt: TGTGCCAGCAGCTTGGCCCAGAGCTCCTACAATGAGCAGTTCTTC
v_call: TRBV5-4
j_call: TRBJ2-1
d_call: -
clone_size: -

cdr3_aa: CASSRRGGGEYEQYF
cdr3_nt: TGTGCCAGCTCCAGGAGGGGGGGCGGCGAATACGAGCAGTACTTC
v_call: TRBV2
j_call: TRBJ2-7
d_call: -
clone_size: -

cdr3_aa: CASSLEKLAGGAGELFF
cdr3_nt: TGTGCCAGCAGTTTGGAAAAACTAGCGGGAGGCGCCGGGGAGCTGTTTTTT
v_call: TRBV28
j_call: TRBJ2-2
d_call: TRBD2
clone_size: few

cdr3_aa: CASSRGTVNEQFF
cdr3_nt: TGTGCCAGCAGCCGCGGGACAGTCAATGAGCAGTTCTTC
v_call: TRBV6-5
j_call: TRBJ2-1
d_call: -
clone_size: -

cdr3_aa: CAITGQAAGTEAFF
cdr3_nt: TGTGCCATCACGGGACAGGCGGCGGGGACTGAAGCTTTCTTT
v_call: TRBV10-3
j_call: TRBJ1-1
d_call: TRBD1
clone_size: -

cdr3_aa: CASNRRLGLAGPSSYNEQFF
cdr3_nt: TGTGCTAGCAACCGAAGGTTGGGACTAGCGGGACCTAGCTCCTACAATGAGCAGTTCTTC
v_call: TRBV7-7
j_call: TRBJ2-1
d_call: TRBD2
clone_size: -

cdr3_aa: CASSSDSLYFYTF
cdr3_nt: TGTGCCAGCAGCTCCGACAGTCTTTACTTCTACACCTTC
v_call: TRBV7-2
j_call: TRBJ1-2
d_call: -
clone_size: -

cdr3_aa: CASSRWGANSGANVLTF
cdr3_nt: TGTGCCAGCAGCCGTTGGGGGGCTAATTCTGGGGCCAACGTCCTGACTTTC
v_call: TRBV5-6
j_call: TRBJ2-6
d_call: -
clone_size: once

cdr3_aa: CASSPGGNWADTQYF
cdr3_nt: TGTGCCAGCAGCCCAGGCGGAAATTGGGCAGATACGCAGTATTTT
v_call: TRBV14
j_call: TRBJ2-3
d_call: -
clone_size: -

cdr3_aa: CASRSLADEQYF
cdr3_nt: TGTGCCAGCAGGAGTTTAGCGGACGAGCAGTACTTC
v_call: TRBV28
j_call: TRBJ2-7
d_call: -
clone_size: many

cdr3_aa: CASSFYRAGNEQFF
cdr3_nt: TGTGCCAGCAGCTTTTACAGGGCTGGGAATGAGCAGTTCTTC
v_call: TRBV7-8
j_call: TRBJ2-1
d_call: -
clone_size: -

cdr3_aa: CASSLDRGREKLFF
cdr3_nt: TGTGCCAGCAGTTTGGACAGGGGACGAGAAAAACTGTTTTTT
v_call: TRBV28
j_call: TRBJ1-4
d_call: TRBD1
clone_size: few

cdr3_aa: CASSPDRVSQPQHF
cdr3_nt: TGTGCCAGCTCACCAGACAGGGTCAGTCAGCCCCAGCATTTT
v_call: TRBV18
j_call: TRBJ1-5
d_call: TRBD1
clone_size: -

cdr3_aa: CASSLAGPNYEQYF
cdr3_nt: TGTGCCAGCAGCTTGGCCGGACCGAACTACGAGCAGTACTTC
v_call: TRBV7-6
j_call: TRBJ2-7
d_call: -
clone_size: few

cdr3_aa: CASSPPANFHGGYTF
cdr3_nt: TGTGCCAGCTCACCACCCGCCAACTTCCATGGGGGCTACACCTTC
v_call: TRBV18
j_call: TRBJ1-2
d_call: -
clone_size: -

cdr3_aa: CATKLDSTDTQYF
cdr3_nt: TGTGCCACCAAACTAGATAGCACAGATACGCAGTATTTT
v_call: TRBV2
j_call: TRBJ2-3
d_call: -
clone_size: few

cdr3_aa: CAIGTSSNEQFF
cdr3_nt: TGTGCCATCGGGACTAGTTCCAATGAGCAGTTCTTC
v_call: TRBV10-3
j_call: TRBJ2-1
d_call: TRBD2
clone_size: few

cdr3_aa: CASSLESGRVYEQYF
cdr3_nt: TGTGCCAGCAGCTTAGAATCCGGCAGGGTCTACGAGCAGTACTTC
v_call: TRBV11-2
j_call: TRBJ2-7
d_call: -
clone_size: few

cdr3_aa: CASSLTTPGQKSPLHF
cdr3_nt: TGTGCCAGCTCACTAACGACGCCGGGACAGAAATCACCCCTCCACTTT
v_call: TRBV18
j_call: TRBJ1-6
d_call: TRBD1
clone_size: -

cdr3_aa: CATEARDASIQYF
cdr3_nt: TGTGCCACCGAGGCACGGGATGCATCCATTCAGTACTTC
v_call: TRBV15
j_call: TRBJ2-4
d_call: -
clone_size: few

cdr3_aa: CASRTGQHYEQYF
cdr3_nt: TGTGCCAGCAGAACGGGACAGCACTACGAGCAGTACTTC
v_call: TRBV28
j_call: TRBJ2-7
d_call: TRBD1
clone_size: few

cdr3_aa: CASSQDKNTPDTQYF
cdr3_nt: TGTGCCAGCAGCCAAGACAAGAACACACCGGATACGCAGTATTTT
v_call: TRBV4-2
j_call: TRBJ2-3
d_call: -
clone_size: few

cdr3_aa: CASSQTLDRDPTSF
cdr3_nt: TGTGCCAGCTCACAAACTCTAGACAGGGACCCTACGAGCTTC
v_call: TRBV18
j_call: TRBJ1-2
d_call: TRBD1
clone_size: many

cdr3_aa: CASSRVAPGELTYEQYF
cdr3_nt: TGTGCCAGCTCACGCGTAGCCCCAGGGGAACTAACCTACGAGCAGTACTTC
v_call: TRBV18
j_call: TRBJ2-7
d_call: -
clone_size: many

cdr3_aa: CASSGIAGVPYEQYF
cdr3_nt: TGTGCCAGCAGCGGTATAGCGGGAGTCCCCTACGAGCAGTACTTC
v_call: TRBV28
j_call: TRBJ2-7
d_call: TRBD2
clone_size: few

cdr3_aa: CASSEPTSDAKNIQYF
cdr3_nt: TGTGCCAGCAGTGAACCGACTAGCGATGCCAAAAACATTCAGTACTTC
v_call: TRBV6-1
j_call: TRBJ2-4
d_call: TRBD2
clone_size: -

cdr3_aa: CATSWQGAPSEQFF
cdr3_nt: TGTGCCACCTCATGGCAGGGGGCGCCCAGTGAGCAGTTCTTC
v_call: TRBV19
j_call: TRBJ2-1
d_call: TRBD1
clone_size: few

cdr3_aa: CASSVGFSGNTIYF
cdr3_nt: TGTGCCAGCAGCGTAGGTTTCTCTGGAAACACCATATATTTT
v_call: TRBV9
j_call: TRBJ1-3
d_call: -
clone_size: -

cdr3_aa: CASRLSRERGNTIYF
cdr3_nt: TGTGCCAGCAGGTTAAGTCGGGAGAGGGGAAACACCATATATTTT
v_call: TRBV7-2
j_call: TRBJ1-3
d_call: -
clone_size: few

cdr3_aa: CASSRDKNTEAFF
cdr3_nt: TGTGCCAGCAGCCGGGATAAGAACACTGAAGCTTTCTTT
v_call: TRBV2
j_call: TRBJ1-1
d_call: -
clone_size: few

cdr3_aa: CASRVRDRFSYEQYF
cdr3_nt: TGTGCCAGCAGAGTCCGGGACAGGTTTTCCTACGAGCAGTACTTC
v_call: TRBV27
j_call: TRBJ2-7
d_call: TRBD1
clone_size: few

cdr3_aa: CASVILLAGDADTGELFF
cdr3_nt: TGTGCCAGCGTTATATTGCTAGCGGGTGACGCGGACACCGGGGAGCTGTTTTTT
v_call: TRBV7-3
j_call: TRBJ2-2
d_call: TRBD2
clone_size: -

cdr3_aa: CAIRLGTSGSYEQYF
cdr3_nt: TGTGCCATCAGGCTAGGGACTAGCGGGAGTTACGAGCAGTACTTC
v_call: TRBV10-3
j_call: TRBJ2-7
d_call: TRBD2
clone_size: -

cdr3_aa: CASTLMADRANVLTF
cdr3_nt: TGTGCCAGCACTCTGATGGCAGATCGGGCCAACGTCCTGACTTTC
v_call: TRBV2
j_call: TRBJ2-6
d_call: -
clone_size: -

cdr3_aa: CASSYPTGGRSQPQHF
cdr3_nt: TGTGCCAGCAGTTACCCCACAGGGGGCAGGAGTCAGCCCCAGCATTTT
v_call: TRBV6-6
j_call: TRBJ1-5
d_call: TRBD1
clone_size: -

cdr3_aa: CATSRAGGTYEQYF
cdr3_nt: TGTGCCACCAGCAGAGCGGGAGGTACCTACGAGCAGTACTTC
v_call: TRBV15
j_call: TRBJ2-7
d_call: TRBD2
clone_size: few

cdr3_aa: CASSITSPPGGTQYF
cdr3_nt: TGTGCCAGCAGCATTACGTCCCCTCCTGGGGGGACCCAGTACTTC
v_call: TRBV7-2
j_call: TRBJ2-5
d_call: -
clone_size: -

cdr3_aa: CASSLVGGQGGTEAFF
cdr3_nt: TGTGCCAGCAGCTTAGTGGGGGGACAGGGTGGCACTGAAGCTTTCTTT
v_call: TRBV7-2
j_call: TRBJ1-1
d_call: TRBD1
clone_size: -

cdr3_aa: CASSLGRNSYEQYF
cdr3_nt: TGTGCCAGCAGCTTAGGGCGGAACTCCTACGAGCAGTACTTC
v_call: TRBV7-9
j_call: TRBJ2-7
d_call: -
clone_size: few

cdr3_aa: CASSSGQRGNTEAFF
cdr3_nt: TGTGCCAGCAGCTCGGGACAGAGAGGGAACACTGAAGCTTTCTTT
v_call: TRBV7-9
j_call: TRBJ1-1
d_call: TRBD1
clone_size: -

cdr3_aa: CASSWDSNNEQFF
cdr3_nt: TGTGCCAGCAGCTGGGACAGTAACAATGAGCAGTTCTTC
v_call: TRBV7-2
j_call: TRBJ2-1
d_call: TRBD1
clone_size: few

cdr3_aa: CASSPGLAEGETYEQYF
cdr3_nt: TGTGCCAGCAGCCCAGGACTAGCGGAAGGGGAAACTTACGAGCAGTACTTC
v_call: TRBV9
j_call: TRBJ2-7
d_call: TRBD2
clone_size: -

cdr3_aa: CASSPSAFGTNEKLFF
cdr3_nt: TGTGCCAGCTCACCTTCGGCGTTCGGGACTAATGAAAAACTGTTTTTT
v_call: TRBV18
j_call: TRBJ1-4
d_call: -
clone_size: -

cdr3_aa: CASSQVRLAGVGDEQFF
cdr3_nt: TGCGCCAGCAGCCAAGTACGTTTAGCGGGAGTCGGGGATGAGCAGTTCTTC
v_call: TRBV4-1
j_call: TRBJ2-1
d_call: TRBD2
clone_size: few

cdr3_aa: CAISESIREQFF
cdr3_nt: TGTGCCATCAGTGAGTCCATACGGGAGCAGTTCTTC
v_call: TRBV10-3
j_call: TRBJ2-1
d_call: -
clone_size: few

cdr3_aa: CASSATGTGTFYEQYF
cdr3_nt: TGTGCCAGCAGTGCCACCGGGACAGGGACCTTCTACGAGCAGTACTTC
v_call: TRBV6-1
j_call: TRBJ2-7
d_call: TRBD1
clone_size: -